These T cell receptor beta chains were read from a single sample in a study of OX40 agonist ivuxolimab in advanced cancers. Clones were read by immunoSEQ multiplex PCR, and TCRdb kept only the in-frame ones, dropping some. There are roughly 50,000 clones in the sample; about 80% occur only once, and 3% to 4% lies in the top ten. Sequencing was performed on CD4+ or CD8+ T cells sorted from blood, taken in a trial of the OX40 agonist ivuxolimab. The receptors here all came from an adult with an advanced solid tumor such as melanoma, head and neck, liver or kidney cancer. CDR3s include the opening cysteine and the closing phenylalanine or tryptophan. A D gene is named only where the DNA matches it firmly. Only part of the rows carry a size: once, few, many, or a class if the clone is expanded.

clone_size | d_call | j_call | v_call | cdr3_nt | cdr3_aa
. | TRBD2 | TRBJ2-3 | TRBV27 | TGTGCCAGCAGAGGACTAGCGGGAAGAGATACGCAGTATTTT | CASRGLAGRDTQYF
. | . | TRBJ2-7 | TRBV5-1 | TGCGCCAGCAGCAAACTAGGCTCCTACGAGCAGTACTTC | CASSKLGSYEQYF
few | . | TRBJ1-6 | TRBV2 | TGTGCCAGCAGCGCCACCGTACCCCTCCACTTT | CASSATVPLHF
. | TRBD1 | TRBJ1-1 | TRBV5-1 | TGCGCCAGCAGCTTGGGGTACAGGGGGTACACTGAAGCTTTCTTT | CASSLGYRGYTEAFF
. | . | TRBJ1-4 | TRBV5-1 | TGCGCCAGCAGCTTACGTACAGCCGCAACTAATGAAAAACTGTTTTTT | CASSLRTAATNEKLFF
once | . | TRBJ2-7 | TRBV5-1 | TGCGCCAGCAGCCCCTATGGGACCAGCTCCTACGAGCAGTACTTC | CASSPYGTSSYEQYF
. | TRBD2 | TRBJ2-7 | TRBV11-2 | TGTGCCAGCAGCTTATTTGGGCGGGGGGGATTGGACGAGCAGTACTTC | CASSLFGRGGLDEQYF
. | . | TRBJ2-5 | TRBV10-3 | TGTGCCATCAGTCAAGCAGTCCAAGAGACCCAGTACTTC | CAISQAVQETQYF
few | . | TRBJ2-4 | TRBV7-6 | TGTGCCAGCAGCCGATGGGGCGGCAAAAACATTCAGTACTTC | CASSRWGGKNIQYF
once | . | TRBJ1-2 | TRBV19 | TGTGCCAGTAGCCCCCAGGCCAGGGTGGGTGGCTACACCTTC | CASSPQARVGGYTF
. | . | TRBJ1-1 | TRBV6-5 | TGTGCCAGCAGTAGAAGTAACCTGAACACTGAAGCTTTCTTT | CASSRSNLNTEAFF
once | TRBD1 | TRBJ2-1 | TRBV11-3 | TGTGCCAGCAGCTTACGGGACAGGGACAATGAGCAGTTCTTC | CASSLRDRDNEQFF
. | . | TRBJ2-3 | TRBV7-2 | TGTGCCAGCAGCTTTGGGACTTTCACAGATACGCAGTATTTT | CASSFGTFTDTQYF
. | . | TRBJ1-1 | TRBV5-1 | TGCGCCAGCAGCTTGGATGGGGTCTTGAACACTGAAGCTTTCTTT | CASSLDGVLNTEAFF
once | . | TRBJ1-4 | TRBV15 | TGTGCCACCAGCAGAGATCGGGTGGGAGGAAATGAAAAACTGTTTTTT | CATSRDRVGGNEKLFF
. | TRBD2 | TRBJ2-1 | TRBV28 | TGTGCCAGCAACTCCCGACTAGCGGGAGGAAGGGGTGAGCAGTTCTTC | CASNSRLAGGRGEQFF
. | . | TRBJ1-1 | TRBV10-3 | TGTGCCATCAGTGAGTCTCAGGTCGCGAACACTGAAGCTTTCTTT | CAISESQVANTEAFF
. | . | TRBJ2-5 | TRBV5-1 | TGCGCCAGCAGCTTGGGAACGGCGACCCAGTACTTC | CASSLGTATQYF
. | TRBD1 | TRBJ1-1 | TRBV2 | TGTGCCAGCAGGGAAGAAACAGGGGGCAAGAACACTGAAGCTTTCTTT | CASREETGGKNTEAFF
once | . | TRBJ2-3 | TRBV9 | TGTGCCAGCAGCGTAGCTTGGAGCACAGATACGCAGTATTTT | CASSVAWSTDTQYF
few | . | TRBJ2-7 | TRBV18 | TGTGCCAGCTCACTGGCCCAAGGGAGCTACGAGCAGTACTTC | CASSLAQGSYEQYF
. | . | TRBJ1-4 | TRBV19 | TGTGCCAGTAGTACATCGACAGGTGCGGAAAAACTGTTTTTT | CASSTSTGAEKLFF
. | TRBD1 | TRBJ1-4 | TRBV28 | TGTGCCAGCAGACTGACAGGGGGACGCGAAAAACTGTTTTTT | CASRLTGGREKLFF
once | TRBD1 | TRBJ2-3 | TRBV7-3 | TGTGCCAGCAGCTTAGACGGAAGGGGGCAAGCAGATACGCAGTATTTT | CASSLDGRGQADTQYF
once | . | TRBJ2-1 | TRBV7-2 | TGTGCCAGCAGCCCCATAGGGGGGAATGAGCAGTTCTTC | CASSPIGGNEQFF
. | . | TRBJ2-7 | TRBV10-3 | TGTGCCATCAGTGACTTGTACCATGGACACAACGAGCAGTACTTC | CAISDLYHGHNEQYF
. | . | TRBJ1-1 | TRBV7-2 | TGTGCCAGCAGCTACCTCAGGGAGGGGGGCACTGAAGCTTTCTTT | CASSYLREGGTEAFF
. | . | TRBJ1-1 | TRBV7-9 | TGTGCCAGCAGCTTATTCCGACGGAGATCGAACACTGAAGCTTTCTTT | CASSLFRRRSNTEAFF
. | TRBD1 | TRBJ1-1 | TRBV5-1 | TGCGCCAGCAGCTTGCAGGGGGCTGAAGCTTTCTTT | CASSLQGAEAFF
. | . | TRBJ1-1 | TRBV5-5 | TGTGCCAGCAGCTTGGCCGGGCAGCTAAACACTGAAGCTTTCTTT | CASSLAGQLNTEAFF
few | . | TRBJ2-7 | TRBV7-2 | TGTGCCAGCAGCCCTGGACCCACAGGGTCCCACGACGAGCAGTACTTC | CASSPGPTGSHDEQYF
. | TRBD2 | TRBJ2-2 | TRBV2 | TGTGCCAGCAGGGACCGGGACTACAACACCGGGGAGCTGTTTTTT | CASRDRDYNTGELFF
. | . | TRBJ2-7 | TRBV15 | TGTGCCACCAGCAGACAGGCCAGCTACGAGCAGTACTTC | CATSRQASYEQYF
once | TRBD2 | TRBJ2-1 | TRBV11-3 | TGTGCCAGCAGCCTCGGGACTAGCGGGGGAAGTATGTTCTTC | CASSLGTSGGSMFF
. | TRBD2 | TRBJ2-1 | TRBV11-2 | TGTGCCAGCAGCCCCCCCGGGACTACCTACAATGAGCAGTTCTTC | CASSPPGTTYNEQFF
. | . | TRBJ2-7 | TRBV29-1 | TGCAGCGTTGTCGGTACAGGGCCAGGCGAGCAGTACTTC | CSVVGTGPGEQYF
. | . | TRBJ1-5 | TRBV19 | TGTGCCACCCGGGACGGTAGCAATCAGCCCCAGCATTTT | CATRDGSNQPQHF
. | . | TRBJ2-5 | TRBV6-5 | TGTGCCAGCAGTTACCAGCAAGAGACCCAGTACTTC | CASSYQQETQYF
. | TRBD1 | TRBJ2-7 | TRBV7-3 | TGTGCCAGCAGCGCAGGGGGCCGTTCCTACGAGCAGTACTTC | CASSAGGRSYEQYF
. | . | TRBJ1-2 | TRBV5-4 | TGTGCCAGCAGGAGGGGGGCGAACTATGGCTACACCTTC | CASRRGANYGYTF
few | TRBD2 | TRBJ2-7 | TRBV7-9 | TGTGCCAGCAGCCGACTAGCGGGAGCCTACGAGCAGTACTTC | CASSRLAGAYEQYF
. | . | TRBJ2-3 | TRBV7-2 | TGTGCCAGCAGCTTGACGGATACGCAGTATTTT | CASSLTDTQYF
once | TRBD1 | TRBJ2-7 | TRBV6-5 | TGTGCCAGCACCCCCCCGGGACAGGTTTCAGGGGAGCAGTACTTC | CASTPPGQVSGEQYF
. | TRBD1 | TRBJ2-7 | TRBV19 | TGTGCCAGTAGTACCGGGACAGGGCTCTACGAGCAGTACTTC | CASSTGTGLYEQYF
. | TRBD1 | TRBJ2-1 | TRBV5-1 | TGCGCCAGCAGCTTCCAGGGGGCGTACAATGAGCAGTTCTTC | CASSFQGAYNEQFF
. | . | TRBJ2-7 | TRBV28 | TGTGCCAGCGGGATCTGGGGGGCTTACGAGCAGTACTTC | CASGIWGAYEQYF
. | TRBD1 | TRBJ1-2 | TRBV18 | TGTGCCAGCTCAGTGGACAGGGATGGCTACACCTTC | CASSVDRDGYTF
. | . | TRBJ2-3 | TRBV29-1 | TGCAGCGTTGGGGCCTTACGAACAGATACGCAGTATTTT | CSVGALRTDTQYF
. | . | TRBJ2-4 | TRBV6-1 | TGTGCCAGCAGTGAACCCCCTGGGGCCCAGTACTTC | CASSEPPGAQYF
. | TRBD2 | TRBJ2-1 | TRBV11-3 | TGTGCCAGCAGCTTAGGGCCGGGACTAGCCGGCAATGAGCAGTTCTTC | CASSLGPGLAGNEQFF
. | . | TRBJ1-4 | TRBV9 | TGTGCCAGCAGCGTAGGACAAACGACTAATGAAAAACTGTTTTTT | CASSVGQTTNEKLFF
. | . | TRBJ1-2 | TRBV9 | TGTGCCAGCAGCGTAGCTCCAAATGTCTATGGCTACACCTTC | CASSVAPNVYGYTF
once | . | TRBJ1-5 | TRBV21-1 | TGTGCCAGCACTTTTTTCCCACAGGTTAGCAATCAGCCCCAGCATTTT | CASTFFPQVSNQPQHF
. | TRBD2 | TRBJ2-1 | TRBV18 | TGTGCCAGCTCACTAGCGGGAGGAGCCTACAATGAGCAGTTCTTC | CASSLAGGAYNEQFF
. | TRBD1 | TRBJ2-7 | TRBV18 | TGTGCCAGCTCACCACCAGGGGGCCTACAGGGGCTCGCCTACGAGCAGTACTTC | CASSPPGGLQGLAYEQYF
. | . | TRBJ2-1 | TRBV2 | TGTGCCAGCAGTGTGGATTTGAGGGGTGAGCAGTTCTTC | CASSVDLRGEQFF
once | . | TRBJ1-5 | TRBV28 | TGTGCCAGCAGTCTAGTGAGGGGCAATCAGCCCCAGCATTTT | CASSLVRGNQPQHF
once | . | TRBJ2-3 | TRBV28 | TGTGCCAGCAGGATAGCGTATCCTAGCACAGATACGCAGTATTTT | CASRIAYPSTDTQYF
. | . | TRBJ1-2 | TRBV5-6 | TGTGCCAGTGAAGCGGGGATTAGTAACTATGGCTACACCTTC | CASEAGISNYGYTF
. | TRBD2 | TRBJ2-1 | TRBV27 | TGTGCCAGCAGTTTATCGGCTAGCGGGAATCCCTATGAGCAGTTCTTC | CASSLSASGNPYEQFF